The source of this T cell receptor (beta chain) is a study of vaccination and CD4 T cells after COVID-19. In the study overall: Convalescent participants consisted of six males and four females, two being Hispanic. From HCoV-229E, HCoV-OC43, HCoV-NL63 and SARS-CoV-2, overlapping spike peptides were used to stimulate the cells. The study, taken as a whole, reports: Relatively few convalescent patients were studied, without early post-infection timepoints.

Described treatment: roughly 11-day PBMC culture with coronavirus spike peptide pools or control peptides (ViraFEST assay). An Oncomine TCR Beta short-read assay was used to sequence the DNA from cultured CD4+ T cells. Investigators obtained genomic DNA by extraction from cultured CD4+ T cells. TCRdb independently ran MiXCR on the PCR reads; one entry per CDR3 protein. The repertoire holds 20,000 to 25,000 distinct CDR3 sequences, with roughly 50% as singletons. The germline V gene has CDR1 SNHLY and CDR2 FYNNEI. V gave up 0 bases and J gave up 8 bases, with 10 bases separating them. The CDR3 contains 13 residues. This clonotype was detected only a few times. What it recognizes is unknown.

The chain employs TRBV2 and TRBJ1-2, with unresolved D. This TCR was recovered from a human donor who had recovered from COVID-19. Sequenced material: CD4+ T cells from blood, cultured in vitro. The CDR3 DNA is TGTGCCAGCAGTGAAGCGACTAGAGGCGGCTACACCTTC. Translated, it gives CASSEATRGGYTF.